The rows below give T cell receptor beta chains drawn from one sample of a study of control samples from healthy donors and cancer patients. TCRdb's table, derived via immunoSEQ multiplex PCR, lists solely in-frame clones and lacks some. In the table there are approximately 100,000 clones, 84% of which are singletons. The sequenced material came from PBMCs. The receptors were gathered from a man in his 70s with lung cancer. CDR3s include the opening cysteine and the closing phenylalanine or tryptophan. Fields, in order: V gene, CDR3 length, clone size, D gene, J gene, CDR3 DNA, CDR3 protein. A D gene is named only where the DNA matches it firmly. Clone size is stated in some rows and not others, as once, few, many or a class when expanded.

v_call: TRBV5-1; cdr3_length: 18; clone_size: NA; d_call: TRBD1; j_call: TRBJ2-6; cdr3_nt: TGCGCCAGCTCGAAGACGGGACAGGGGGCTGGTGGGGCCAACGTCCTGACTTTC; cdr3_aa: CASSKTGQGAGGANVLTF
v_call: TRBV3-1/TRBV3-2; cdr3_length: 13; clone_size: NA; d_call: NA; j_call: TRBJ1-3; cdr3_nt: TGTGCCAGCAGCCCCCCGGGGGGAAACACCATATATTTT; cdr3_aa: CASSPPGGNTIYF
v_call: TRBV9; cdr3_length: 16; clone_size: NA; d_call: TRBD2; j_call: TRBJ2-1; cdr3_nt: TGTGCCAGCAGCGGGTCCGGGGGGGCGGCCTACAATGAGCAGTTCTTC; cdr3_aa: CASSGSGGAAYNEQFF
v_call: TRBV19; cdr3_length: 18; clone_size: NA; d_call: TRBD2; j_call: TRBJ2-5; cdr3_nt: TGTGCCAGTAGTATCCATACCGGGACTAGCGGATACGGGGAGACCCAGTACTTC; cdr3_aa: CASSIHTGTSGYGETQYF
v_call: TRBV15; cdr3_length: 15; clone_size: NA; d_call: NA; j_call: TRBJ1-5; cdr3_nt: TGTGCCACCAGCATCGGGGACCGCGGGGATCAGCCCCAGCATTTT; cdr3_aa: CATSIGDRGDQPQHF
v_call: TRBV3-1/TRBV3-2; cdr3_length: 13; clone_size: NA; d_call: NA; j_call: TRBJ1-3; cdr3_nt: TGTGCCAGCAGCCAAGGAGAGGCAAACACCATATATTTT; cdr3_aa: CASSQGEANTIYF
v_call: TRBV5-1; cdr3_length: 12; clone_size: once; d_call: NA; j_call: TRBJ1-6; cdr3_nt: TGCGCCAGCAGTGCCCCCAATTCACCCCTCCACTTT; cdr3_aa: CASSAPNSPLHF
v_call: TRBV9; cdr3_length: 13; clone_size: NA; d_call: NA; j_call: TRBJ1-4; cdr3_nt: TGTGCCAGCAGCACAGGGTTTGATGAAAAACTGTTTTTT; cdr3_aa: CASSTGFDEKLFF
v_call: TRBV5-6; cdr3_length: 15; clone_size: NA; d_call: NA; j_call: TRBJ2-3; cdr3_nt: TGTGCCAGCAGCTTTAGGAGGTTAGGAACAGATACGCAGTATTTT; cdr3_aa: CASSFRRLGTDTQYF
v_call: TRBV2; cdr3_length: 14; clone_size: few; d_call: NA; j_call: TRBJ2-5; cdr3_nt: TGTGCCAGCAGTAGTCAGGTCGGGGCAGAGACCCAGTACTTC; cdr3_aa: CASSSQVGAETQYF
v_call: TRBV7-9; cdr3_length: 15; clone_size: NA; d_call: TRBD2; j_call: TRBJ2-1; cdr3_nt: TGTGCCAGCAGCCCGAGCGGGGGGGCAGGAAATGAGCAGTTCTTC; cdr3_aa: CASSPSGGAGNEQFF
v_call: TRBV5-6; cdr3_length: 12; clone_size: NA; d_call: NA; j_call: TRBJ1-2; cdr3_nt: TGTGCCAGCAGCTCCAGGGGCGGCGGCTACACCTTC; cdr3_aa: CASSSRGGGYTF
v_call: TRBV18; cdr3_length: 17; clone_size: NA; d_call: NA; j_call: TRBJ2-6; cdr3_nt: TGTGCCAGCTCACTACAACTCGGGGGCGCTGTGGCCAACGTCCTGACTTTC; cdr3_aa: CASSLQLGGAVANVLTF
v_call: TRBV5-5; cdr3_length: 19; clone_size: few; d_call: TRBD2; j_call: TRBJ2-2; cdr3_nt: TGTGCCAGCAGCTTGGTCCCTAGCGGGGGGGCCGCGGACACCGGGGAGCTGTTTTTT; cdr3_aa: CASSLVPSGGAADTGELFF
v_call: TRBV19; cdr3_length: 14; clone_size: NA; d_call: TRBD2; j_call: TRBJ2-7; cdr3_nt: TGTGCCAGTAGTATGGGGCTAGCGGGGAACGAGCAGTACTTC; cdr3_aa: CASSMGLAGNEQYF
v_call: TRBV4-1; cdr3_length: 15; clone_size: NA; d_call: TRBD1; j_call: TRBJ2-7; cdr3_nt: TGCGCCAGCAGCCGGACGGACAGGGACTCCTACGAGCAGTACTTC; cdr3_aa: CASSRTDRDSYEQYF
v_call: TRBV7-9; cdr3_length: 15; clone_size: NA; d_call: TRBD1; j_call: TRBJ1-5; cdr3_nt: TGTGCCAGCAGCTGGACAGGGAGATCGGGTCAGCCCCAGCATTTT; cdr3_aa: CASSWTGRSGQPQHF
v_call: TRBV2; cdr3_length: 15; clone_size: NA; d_call: TRBD1; j_call: TRBJ2-3; cdr3_nt: TGTGCCAGCAGGGTGTGGACAGGGATCGGAGATACGCAGTATTTT; cdr3_aa: CASRVWTGIGDTQYF
v_call: TRBV18; cdr3_length: 17; clone_size: NA; d_call: TRBD2; j_call: TRBJ2-1; cdr3_nt: TGTGCCAGCTCACCACCGACTAGCGGGAGCTCCTACAATGAGCAGTTCTTC; cdr3_aa: CASSPPTSGSSYNEQFF
v_call: TRBV19; cdr3_length: 15; clone_size: NA; d_call: NA; j_call: TRBJ2-2; cdr3_nt: TGTGCCAGTAGTATGCGGCAGCTGAACACCGGGGAGCTGTTTTTT; cdr3_aa: CASSMRQLNTGELFF
v_call: TRBV5-8; cdr3_length: 18; clone_size: NA; d_call: TRBD1; j_call: TRBJ1-3; cdr3_nt: TGTGCCAGCAGCCCACGACAGGGGGAAGATCTGGCTGGAAACACCATATATTTT; cdr3_aa: CASSPRQGEDLAGNTIYF
v_call: TRBV6-4; cdr3_length: 12; clone_size: NA; d_call: NA; j_call: TRBJ1-1; cdr3_nt: TGTGCCAGCAGACAGGGTTATGCTGAAGCTTTCTTT; cdr3_aa: CASRQGYAEAFF
v_call: TRBV18; cdr3_length: 13; clone_size: NA; d_call: NA; j_call: TRBJ1-2; cdr3_nt: TGTGCCAGCTCAGCCTCCCAGTCGGGGGGCTACACCTTC; cdr3_aa: CASSASQSGGYTF
v_call: TRBV29-1; cdr3_length: 14; clone_size: NA; d_call: NA; j_call: TRBJ1-1; cdr3_nt: TGCAGCGTTGAAGGGGGCAGCATGAACACTGAAGCTTTCTTT; cdr3_aa: CSVEGGSMNTEAFF
v_call: TRBV2; cdr3_length: 14; clone_size: few; d_call: TRBD2; j_call: TRBJ2-3; cdr3_nt: TGTGCCAGCAGTGAAGGGACTAGCGGTCATACGCAGTATTTT; cdr3_aa: CASSEGTSGHTQYF
v_call: TRBV6-5; cdr3_length: 12; clone_size: NA; d_call: NA; j_call: TRBJ1-5; cdr3_nt: TGTGCCAGTCGAAGTCCAAATCAGCCCCAGCATTTT; cdr3_aa: CASRSPNQPQHF
v_call: TRBV11-2; cdr3_length: 17; clone_size: NA; d_call: NA; j_call: TRBJ1-2; cdr3_nt: TGTGCCAGCAGCCAAATGCCCGGGACACCACGGCCCTATGGCTACACCTTC; cdr3_aa: CASSQMPGTPRPYGYTF
v_call: TRBV2; cdr3_length: 13; clone_size: NA; d_call: NA; j_call: TRBJ1-5; cdr3_nt: TGTGCCAGCAGTGAAGCGAGAGATCAGCCCCAGCATTTT; cdr3_aa: CASSEARDQPQHF